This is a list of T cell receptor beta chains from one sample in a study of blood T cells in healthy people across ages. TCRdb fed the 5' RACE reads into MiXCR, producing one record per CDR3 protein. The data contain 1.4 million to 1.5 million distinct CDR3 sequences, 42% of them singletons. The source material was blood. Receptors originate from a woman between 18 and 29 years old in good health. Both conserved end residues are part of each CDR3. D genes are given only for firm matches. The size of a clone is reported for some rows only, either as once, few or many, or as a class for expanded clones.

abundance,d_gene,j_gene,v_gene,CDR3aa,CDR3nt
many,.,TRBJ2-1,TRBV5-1,CASSPRPGGNEQFF,TGCGCCAGCAGCCCCCGGCCTGGGGGCAATGAGCAGTTCTTC
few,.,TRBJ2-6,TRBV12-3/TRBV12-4,CASSWVGAVGANVLTF,TGTGCCAGCAGTTGGGTTGGGGCGGTAGGGGCCAACGTCCTGACTTTC
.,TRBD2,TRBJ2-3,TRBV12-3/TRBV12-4,CASSLRLAGGRGDTQYF,TGTGCCAGCAGTCTCCGACTAGCGGGGGGGCGCGGAGATACGCAGTATTTT
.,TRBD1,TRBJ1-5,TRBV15,CATSSPMKGTEENQPQHF,TGTGCCACCAGCAGTCCTATGAAGGGGACAGAAGAAAATCAGCCCCAGCATTTT
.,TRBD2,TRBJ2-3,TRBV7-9,CASSTPGLAADTQYF,TGTGCCAGCAGCACCCCGGGACTAGCGGCAGATACGCAGTATTTT
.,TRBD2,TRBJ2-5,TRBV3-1,CASSQELAGYNQETQYF,TGTGCCAGCAGCCAAGAACTAGCGGGGTATAACCAAGAGACCCAGTACTTC
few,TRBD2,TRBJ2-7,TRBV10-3,CAISESGRTEQYF,TGTGCCATCAGTGAGTCCGGGAGGACCGAGCAGTACTTC
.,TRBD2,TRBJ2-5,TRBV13,CASSPRASGEQETQYF,TGTGCCAGCAGCCCTCGAGCTAGCGGGGAGCAAGAGACCCAGTACTTC
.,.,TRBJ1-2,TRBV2,CASSAQGDGYTF,TGTGCCAGCAGCGCCCAGGGCGATGGCTACACCTTC
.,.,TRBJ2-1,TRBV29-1,CSALLPQEDNEQFF,TGCAGCGCTCTACTCCCACAGGAGGACAATGAGCAGTTCTTC
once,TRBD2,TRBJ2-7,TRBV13,CASSSRGGAYEQYF,TGTGCCAGCAGCTCACGGGGGGGGGCCTACGAGCAGTACTTC
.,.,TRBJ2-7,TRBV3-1,CASSQGDKPHEQYF,TGTGCCAGCAGCCAAGGGGACAAGCCCCACGAGCAGTACTTC
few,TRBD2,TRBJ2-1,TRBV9,CASSVGPGTSGYNEQFF,TGTGCCAGCAGCGTAGGGCCCGGGACTAGCGGTTACAATGAGCAGTTCTTC
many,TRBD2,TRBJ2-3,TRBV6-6,CASSYRGVHNTDTQYF,TGTGCCAGCAGTTACCGGGGGGTCCACAACACAGATACGCAGTATTTT
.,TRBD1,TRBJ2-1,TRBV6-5,CASNLQGALSEQFF,TGTGCCAGCAACTTACAGGGGGCGCTATCTGAGCAGTTCTTC
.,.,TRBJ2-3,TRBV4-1,CASSQTWRAAAAAAQYF,TGCGCCAGCAGCCAAACATGGCGGGCGGCGGCGGCCGCGGCGCAGTATTTT
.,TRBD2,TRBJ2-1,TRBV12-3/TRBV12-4,CASNTLAGNNEQFF,TGTGCCAGCAACACACTAGCGGGAAACAATGAGCAGTTCTTC
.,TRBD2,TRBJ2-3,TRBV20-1,CSARGASGGSDTQYF,TGCAGTGCTAGGGGGGCTAGCGGGGGGTCAGATACGCAGTATTTT
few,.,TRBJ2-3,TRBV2,CASGLLVDTDTQYF,TGTGCCAGCGGGTTACTAGTCGACACAGATACGCAGTATTTT
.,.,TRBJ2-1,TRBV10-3,CAISPGGSAYNEQFF,TGTGCCATCAGCCCCGGCGGTAGCGCCTACAATGAGCAGTTCTTC
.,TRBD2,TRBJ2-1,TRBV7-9,CASGLRGVAGVSNEQFF,TGTGCCAGCGGTCTGAGGGGAGTAGCGGGAGTTTCCAATGAGCAGTTCTTC
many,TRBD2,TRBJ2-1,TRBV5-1,CASSKGLAGGNEQFF,TGCGCCAGCAGCAAAGGGCTAGCGGGGGGGAATGAGCAGTTCTTC
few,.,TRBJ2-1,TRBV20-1,CSAGTYNEQFF,TGCAGTGCGGGGACCTACAATGAGCAGTTCTTC
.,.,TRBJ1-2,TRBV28,CASSWKGFYGYTF,TGTGCCAGCAGTTGGAAAGGGTTCTATGGCTACACCTTC
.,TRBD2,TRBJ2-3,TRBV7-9,CASSLDASGRRGDTQYF,TGTGCCAGCAGCTTAGATGCTAGCGGGCGGAGGGGAGATACGCAGTATTTT
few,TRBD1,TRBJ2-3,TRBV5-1,CASSRAGQGATDTQYF,TGCGCCAGCAGCCGAGCCGGACAGGGAGCGACAGATACGCAGTATTTT
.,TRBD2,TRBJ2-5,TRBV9,CASTASGGPQETQYF,TGTGCCAGCACCGCGAGCGGGGGGCCCCAAGAGACCCAGTACTTC
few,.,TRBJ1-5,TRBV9,CASSVEGGSNQPQHF,TGTGCCAGCAGCGTAGAGGGCGGGAGCAATCAGCCCCAGCATTTT
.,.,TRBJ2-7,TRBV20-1,CSAHRSHEQYF,TGCAGTGCCCACCGCTCCCACGAGCAGTACTTC
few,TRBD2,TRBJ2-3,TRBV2,CASSEAGGVDTQYF,TGTGCCAGCAGTGAAGCGGGGGGGGTAGATACGCAGTATTTT
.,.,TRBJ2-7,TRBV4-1,CASSQASTESYEQYF,TGCGCCAGTAGCCAAGCTAGCACGGAATCCTACGAGCAGTACTTC
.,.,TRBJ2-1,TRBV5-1,CASSPYPGEQFF,TGCGCCAGCAGCCCGTATCCGGGTGAGCAGTTCTTC
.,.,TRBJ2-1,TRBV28,CASSADQGSGSNEQFF,TGTGCCAGCAGCGCCGACCAGGGATCCGGGAGCAATGAGCAGTTCTTC
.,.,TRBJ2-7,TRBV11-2,CASSLSRGLSSYEQYF,TGTGCCAGCAGCTTAAGTAGAGGACTTAGCTCCTACGAGCAGTACTTC
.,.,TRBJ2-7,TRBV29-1,CSVEGLGGALDEQYF,TGCAGCGTTGAGGGTTTAGGCGGGGCTCTGGACGAGCAGTACTTC
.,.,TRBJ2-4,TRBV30,CAWRTLAKNIQYF,TGTGCCTGGAGAACCTTAGCCAAAAACATTCAGTACTTC
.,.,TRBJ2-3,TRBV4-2,CASSQGSRIVGTETQYF,TGTGCCAGCAGCCAAGGGAGTCGTATAGTAGGCACAGAGACGCAGTATTTT
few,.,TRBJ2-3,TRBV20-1,CSARGAESPDTQYF,TGCAGTGCTAGAGGTGCCGAGTCCCCAGATACGCAGTATTTT
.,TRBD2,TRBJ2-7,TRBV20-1,CSATGTRGNEQYF,TGCAGTGCTACCGGGACTAGGGGCAATGAGCAGTACTTC
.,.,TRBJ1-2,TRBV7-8,CASSWGLTDGYTF,TGTGCCAGCAGCTGGGGATTGACGGATGGCTACACCTTC
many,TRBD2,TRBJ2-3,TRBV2,CASKREGDTQYF,TGTGCCAGCAAGCGGGAGGGAGATACGCAGTATTTT
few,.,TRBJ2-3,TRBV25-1,CASPRGGSGHTDTQYF,TGTGCCAGCCCCAGGGGGGGATCCGGCCACACAGATACGCAGTATTTT
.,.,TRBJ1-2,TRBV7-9,CATQLSGNYGYTF,TGTGCCACCCAGCTATCGGGAAACTATGGCTACACCTTC
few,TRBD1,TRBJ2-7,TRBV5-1,CASSSEGTGFDEQYF,TGCGCCAGCAGCTCGGAAGGGACAGGTTTCGACGAGCAGTACTTC
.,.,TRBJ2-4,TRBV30,CAWSEESIAKNIQYF,TGTGCCTGGAGTGAAGAGAGTATAGCCAAAAACATTCAGTACTTC
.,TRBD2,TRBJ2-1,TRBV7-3,CASSLRTSVDEQFF,TGTGCCAGCAGCCTGCGGACTAGCGTGGATGAGCAGTTCTTC
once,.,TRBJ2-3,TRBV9,CASSPRGGTNPTDTQYF,TGTGCCAGCAGCCCCCGGGGTGGGACAAATCCCACAGATACGCAGTATTTT
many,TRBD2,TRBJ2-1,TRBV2,CASTQRELTNEQFF,TGTGCCAGCACCCAGCGGGAGTTGACCAATGAGCAGTTCTTC
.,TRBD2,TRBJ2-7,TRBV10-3,CAISESGTSGVQYF,TGTGCCATCAGTGAGTCCGGGACTAGCGGGGTACAGTACTTC
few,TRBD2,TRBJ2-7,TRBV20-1,CSAQSFGTSGYEQYF,TGCAGTGCCCAGAGCTTTGGGACTAGCGGTTACGAGCAGTACTTC
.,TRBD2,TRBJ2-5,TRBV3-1,CASSTAGTSREETQYF,TGTGCCAGCAGCACAGCCGGGACTAGCCGCGAAGAGACCCAGTACTTC